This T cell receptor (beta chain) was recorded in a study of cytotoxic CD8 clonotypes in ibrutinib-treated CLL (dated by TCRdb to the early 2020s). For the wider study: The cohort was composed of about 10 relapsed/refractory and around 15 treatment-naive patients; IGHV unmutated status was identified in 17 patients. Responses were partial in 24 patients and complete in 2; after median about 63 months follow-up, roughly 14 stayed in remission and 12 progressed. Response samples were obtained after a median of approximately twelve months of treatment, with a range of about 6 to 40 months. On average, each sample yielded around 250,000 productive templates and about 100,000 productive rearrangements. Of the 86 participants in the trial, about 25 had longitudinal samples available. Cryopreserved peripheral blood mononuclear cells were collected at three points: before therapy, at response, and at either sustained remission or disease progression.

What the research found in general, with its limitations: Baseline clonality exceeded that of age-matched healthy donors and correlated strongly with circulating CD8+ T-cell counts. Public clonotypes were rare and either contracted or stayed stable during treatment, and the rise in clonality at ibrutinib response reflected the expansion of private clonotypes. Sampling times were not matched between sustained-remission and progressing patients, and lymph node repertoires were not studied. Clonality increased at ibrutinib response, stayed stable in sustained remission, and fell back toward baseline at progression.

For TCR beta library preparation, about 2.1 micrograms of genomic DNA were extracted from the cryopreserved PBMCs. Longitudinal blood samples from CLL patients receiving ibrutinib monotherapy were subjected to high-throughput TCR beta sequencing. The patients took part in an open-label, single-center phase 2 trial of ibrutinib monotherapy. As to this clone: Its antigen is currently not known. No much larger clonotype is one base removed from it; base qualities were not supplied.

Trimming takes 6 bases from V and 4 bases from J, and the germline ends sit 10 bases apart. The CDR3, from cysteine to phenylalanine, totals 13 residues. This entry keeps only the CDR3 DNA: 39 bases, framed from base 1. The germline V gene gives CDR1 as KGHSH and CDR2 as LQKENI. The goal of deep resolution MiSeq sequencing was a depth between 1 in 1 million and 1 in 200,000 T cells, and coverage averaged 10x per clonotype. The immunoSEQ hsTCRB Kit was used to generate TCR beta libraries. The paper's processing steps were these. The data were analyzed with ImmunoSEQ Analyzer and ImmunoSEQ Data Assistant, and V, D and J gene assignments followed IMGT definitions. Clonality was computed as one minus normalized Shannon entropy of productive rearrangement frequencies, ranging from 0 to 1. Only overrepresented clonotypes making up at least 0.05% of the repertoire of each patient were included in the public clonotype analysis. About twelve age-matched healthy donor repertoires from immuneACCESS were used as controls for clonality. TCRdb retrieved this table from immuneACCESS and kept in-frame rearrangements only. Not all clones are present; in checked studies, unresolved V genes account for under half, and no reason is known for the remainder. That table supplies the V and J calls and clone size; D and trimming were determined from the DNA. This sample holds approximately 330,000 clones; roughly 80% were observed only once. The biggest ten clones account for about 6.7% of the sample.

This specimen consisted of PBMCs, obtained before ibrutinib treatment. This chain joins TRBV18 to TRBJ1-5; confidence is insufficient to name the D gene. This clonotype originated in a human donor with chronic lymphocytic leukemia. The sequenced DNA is TGTGCCAGCTCTCCGGACCTTAATCAGCCCCAGCATTTT. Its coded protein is CASSPDLNQPQHF.